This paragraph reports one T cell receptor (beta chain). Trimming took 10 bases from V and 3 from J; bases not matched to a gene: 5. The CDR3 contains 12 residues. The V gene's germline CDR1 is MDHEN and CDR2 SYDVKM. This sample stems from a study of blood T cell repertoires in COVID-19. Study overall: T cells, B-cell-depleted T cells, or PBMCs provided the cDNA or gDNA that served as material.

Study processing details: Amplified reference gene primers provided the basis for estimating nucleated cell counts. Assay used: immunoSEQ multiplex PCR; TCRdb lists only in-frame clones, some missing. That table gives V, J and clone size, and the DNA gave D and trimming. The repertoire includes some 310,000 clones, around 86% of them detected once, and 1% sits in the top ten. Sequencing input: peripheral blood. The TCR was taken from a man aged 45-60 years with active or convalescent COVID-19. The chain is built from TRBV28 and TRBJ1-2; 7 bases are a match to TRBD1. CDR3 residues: CAISTGDYGYTF. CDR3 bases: TGTGCCATATCTACAGGGGACTATGGCTACACCTTC.